The TCR beta chain described here comes from a study of cytomegalovirus exposure and HLA in healthy donors. CDR3 length: 16 amino acids. Looked up from germline, CDR1 is SGHNT and CDR2 is YYREEE (reference sequence). Trimming removed 5 bases from V and 5 bases from J; junction bases left unmatched: 9. The method was immunoSEQ multiplex PCR; TCRdb's version includes in-frame clones alone and lacks a portion of them. The sample lists roughly 150,000 clones; about 89% were seen once. Study-wide findings and caveats: 164 TCR beta chains were listed as cytomegalovirus-associated.

The donors were part of the validation cohort of fewer than 150 subjects. That cohort was separate from the first cohort, which comprised several hundred subjects. About this clone: The target antigen is unknown.

The chain is built from TRBV5-4 and TRBJ2-3; 12 nucleotides line up with TRBD2. The sequenced sample consisted of PBMCs. The TCR originated in a man aged 18-30 years in good health and CMV-seronegative. CDR3 nucleotide sequence: TGTGCCAGCAGGACGACTAGCGGGAGCAGTGGAGATACGCAGTATTTT. Its translation: CASRTTSGSSGDTQYF.